The subject of this entry is one T cell receptor (beta chain). Its target is unknown. This sample is part of a study of cytomegalovirus exposure and HLA in healthy donors. Study-wide findings and caveats: It is likely that the observed cluster of highly shared sequence variants was a sequencing artifact.

Vbeta (60) and Jbeta (13) primers were used in the PCR. Measured with immunoSEQ multiplex PCR; TCRdb has only the in-frame clones, and not every one. The sample lists some 120,000 clones; approximately 80% were seen once. V gave up 2 bases and J gave up 1 base; unmatched junction bases: 8. This CDR3 comprises 18 residues. The clonotype comes from a woman younger than 30 in good health and CMV-seropositive. The chain employs TRBV23-1 and TRBJ2-1; the match to TRBD2 covers 10 bases. TRBV23-1 is recorded as an ORF, its role being uncertain. Specimen: PBMCs. In DNA, the CDR3 is TGCGCCAGCAGTCAAGACCACCTAGCGGGGGATTCCTACAATGAGCAGTTCTTC. Residues: CASSQDHLAGDSYNEQFF.